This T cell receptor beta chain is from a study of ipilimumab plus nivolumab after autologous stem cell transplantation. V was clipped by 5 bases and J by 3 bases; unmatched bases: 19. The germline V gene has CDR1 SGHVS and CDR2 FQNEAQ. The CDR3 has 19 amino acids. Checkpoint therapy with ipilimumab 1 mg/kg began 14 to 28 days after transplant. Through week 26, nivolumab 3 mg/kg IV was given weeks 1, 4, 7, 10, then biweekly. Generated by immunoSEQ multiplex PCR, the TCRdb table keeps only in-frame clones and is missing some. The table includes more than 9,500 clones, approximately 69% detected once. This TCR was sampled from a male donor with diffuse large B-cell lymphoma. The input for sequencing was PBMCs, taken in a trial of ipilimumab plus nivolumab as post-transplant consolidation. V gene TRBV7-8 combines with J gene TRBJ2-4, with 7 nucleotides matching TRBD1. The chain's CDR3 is CASSLSPWLGGRDKNIQYF. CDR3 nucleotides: TGTGCCAGCAGCCTCTCCCCGTGGTTAGGGGGCCGGGACAAAAACATTCAGTACTTC.